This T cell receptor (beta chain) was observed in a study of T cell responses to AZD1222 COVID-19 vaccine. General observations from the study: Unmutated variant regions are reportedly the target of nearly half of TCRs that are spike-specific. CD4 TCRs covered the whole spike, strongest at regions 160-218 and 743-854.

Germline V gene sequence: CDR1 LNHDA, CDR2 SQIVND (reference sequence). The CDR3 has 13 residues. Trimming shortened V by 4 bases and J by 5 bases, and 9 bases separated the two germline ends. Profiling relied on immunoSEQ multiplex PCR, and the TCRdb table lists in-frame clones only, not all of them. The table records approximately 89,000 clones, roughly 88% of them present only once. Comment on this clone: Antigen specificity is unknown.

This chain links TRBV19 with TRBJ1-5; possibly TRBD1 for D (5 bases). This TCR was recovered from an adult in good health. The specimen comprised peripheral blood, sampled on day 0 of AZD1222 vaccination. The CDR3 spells CASSSRDDQPQHF. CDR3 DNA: TGTGCCAGTAGTAGCAGGGACGATCAGCCCCAGCATTTT.